Listed below are T cell receptor beta chains from one sample, sequenced in a study of shared clonotypes between healthy human individuals. Profiled with immunoSEQ multiplex PCR; TCRdb holds only in-frame clones, not every one. The data hold around 640,000 clones, with approximately 96% observed a single time. Sample: naive CD8+ T cells sorted from blood. Every receptor here comes from a woman in her twenties or thirties in good health. The CDR3 runs from the conserved cysteine through the conserved F or W. The order of the fields is D gene, J gene, V gene, clone size, CDR3 DNA, CDR3 protein. The D gene is left open where the match is weak. Not all rows give a size; the values are once, few, many and, for expanded clones, a class.

TRBD2 TRBJ2-3 TRBV4-1 . TGCGCCAGCAGCCAACTTCTAGCGGGAGATGCGCAGTATTTT CASSQLLAGDAQYF
. TRBJ1-3 TRBV19 once TGTGCCAGTAGTCTCCCAGAGAGCTCTGGAAACACCATATATTTT CASSLPESSGNTIYF
. TRBJ2-7 TRBV27 . TGTGCCAGCAGTCCCACTAACCCCTACGAGCAGTACTTC CASSPTNPYEQYF
. TRBJ1-5 TRBV7-9 . TGTGCCAGCAGCGACACACGGTATAGCAATCAGCCCCAGCATTTT CASSDTRYSNQPQHF
TRBD2 TRBJ2-7 TRBV27 . TGTGCCAGCAGTTTAAAGATTAGCGGGCTTCTTTACGAGCAGTACTTC CASSLKISGLLYEQYF
. TRBJ2-7 TRBV13 . TGTGCCAGCAGCTCGACCCCTGTCGGGCAGTACTTC CASSSTPVGQYF
TRBD1 TRBJ2-1 TRBV6-5 . TGTGCCAGCAGCATCGGGACAGGGTTTTACAATGAGCAGTTCTTC CASSIGTGFYNEQFF
TRBD2 TRBJ2-3 TRBV28 . TGTGCCAGCAGTCCTCCGGGACTAGCGGGAGTAATTGGGGATACGCAGTATTTT CASSPPGLAGVIGDTQYF
. TRBJ1-4 TRBV7-9 . TGTGCCAGCAGCGACTCAATAGGGGGGGAAAAACTGTTTTTT CASSDSIGGEKLFF
. TRBJ2-2 TRBV6-5 . TGTGCCAGCAGTTACCTGGGTGGCGGGGAGCTGTTTTTT CASSYLGGGELFF
. TRBJ2-1 TRBV10-1 . TGCGCCAGCAGTCGCAGGGACAATGAGCAGTTCTTC CASSRRDNEQFF
TRBD2 TRBJ2-1 TRBV27 . TGTGCCACCCGACTAGCGGGAGGCCATGAGCAGTTCTTC CATRLAGGHEQFF
TRBD2 TRBJ2-1 TRBV7-3 . TGTGCCAGCAGCTTAACGTTACTAGCGGGAGACTCCTACAATGAGCAGTTCTTC CASSLTLLAGDSYNEQFF
TRBD1 TRBJ2-7 TRBV25-1 . TGTGCCAGCAGTGTACGATCCGGGACAGGGAGTTACGAGCAGTACTTC CASSVRSGTGSYEQYF
. TRBJ1-2 TRBV4-1 . TGCGCCAGCAGCCACGTTAGGGGAAGAGAGGGCTACACCTTC CASSHVRGREGYTF
. TRBJ2-1 TRBV5-1 . TGCGCCAGCAGCTTAAGCCAGGGCGCCTACAATGAGCAGTTCTTC CASSLSQGAYNEQFF
TRBD1 TRBJ2-7 TRBV4-1 once TGCGCCAGCAGCCAGGGTGCCGGGACAGGGTCCTACGAGCAGTACTTC CASSQGAGTGSYEQYF
. TRBJ2-1 TRBV6-5 . TGTGCCAGCAGTTATTCCTCAGGGACCTACAATGAGCAGTTCTTC CASSYSSGTYNEQFF
TRBD2 TRBJ2-7 TRBV9 . TGTGCCAGCAGCGTAGGACTAGCGGGATCCTACGAGCAGTACTTC CASSVGLAGSYEQYF
. TRBJ2-2 TRBV28 few TGTGCCAGCAGTTTAGATACCGGGGAGCTGTTTTTT CASSLDTGELFF
. TRBJ2-4 TRBV28 . TGTGCCAGCAGCCTGACATTAGCCAAAAACATTCAGTACTTC CASSLTLAKNIQYF
. TRBJ1-4 TRBV1 . TGCACCAGCAGCCTCCGGGACAGGGAAACTGCAACTAATGAAAAACTGTTTTTT CTSSLRDRETATNEKLFF
. TRBJ1-5 TRBV5-4 . TGTGCCACCATCGGGGGATATAGCAATCAGCCCCAGCATTTT CATIGGYSNQPQHF
. TRBJ2-7 TRBV5-6 . TGTGCCAGCAGCTTGGGAGGGCTGCTTATGAACGAGCAGTACTTC CASSLGGLLMNEQYF
TRBD2 TRBJ2-2 TRBV7-9 . TGTGCCAGCAGCGGGCCGCTAGCGGGAGGGCCCGCAGGCGGGGAGCTGTTTTTT CASSGPLAGGPAGGELFF
. TRBJ1-5 TRBV5-6 . TGTGCCAGCAGCGCGGGCGGACAGAGCAATCAGCCCCAGCATTTT CASSAGGQSNQPQHF
. TRBJ2-7 TRBV11-2 . TGTGCCAGCAGCTTTGAAACTTACTCCTACGAGCAGTACTTC CASSFETYSYEQYF
TRBD2 TRBJ2-1 TRBV7-9 . TGTGCCAGCAGCTCCACCATATGGGTCGCGCGGGAGGGCCGGGATGAGCAGTTCTTC CASSSTIWVAREGRDEQFF
. TRBJ2-3 TRBV27 . TGTGCCAGCAGTTTATCGCTTAACACAGATACGCAGTATTTT CASSLSLNTDTQYF
. TRBJ2-7 TRBV10-3 . TGTGCCATCAGCGCAGGTCAGAAGTCCTACGAGCAGTACTTC CAISAGQKSYEQYF
. TRBJ2-3 TRBV28 . TGTGCCAGCACTCGATTTTTTCCAGGGGTAGCCATGGATACGCAGTATTTT CASTRFFPGVAMDTQYF
TRBD2 TRBJ2-7 TRBV27 . TGTGCCAGCAGTTGGACTAGCGGGACCTACGAGCAGTACTTC CASSWTSGTYEQYF
TRBD1 TRBJ2-7 TRBV10-3 . TGTGCCATCAGGCCGGGACAGGGCCACGAGCAGTACTTC CAIRPGQGHEQYF
TRBD1 TRBJ2-3 TRBV14 . TGTGCCAGCAGCCAAGGCAGGGGGTGGCCCCATACGCAGTATTTT CASSQGRGWPHTQYF
TRBD1 TRBJ1-2 TRBV19 . TGTGCCAGTAGTACGACAGGGGCGGGCTATGGCTACACCTTC CASSTTGAGYGYTF
. TRBJ2-7 TRBV11-2 . TGTGCCAGCAGCGAACAGGGGGGGTCCAGCGAGCAGTACTTC CASSEQGGSSEQYF
. TRBJ2-7 TRBV5-6 . TGTGCCAGCAGCTTGGTTGTTAGCGAATTCTACGAGCAGTACTTC CASSLVVSEFYEQYF
. TRBJ1-1 TRBV5-4 . TGTGCCAGCAGCTTCCTCGGGGCGCCGAACACTGAAGCTTTCTTT CASSFLGAPNTEAFF
. TRBJ2-6 TRBV27 . TGTGCCAGCAGTTCAGGACGGGAGGCCAACGTCCTGACTTTC CASSSGREANVLTF
. TRBJ1-1 TRBV10-3 . TGTGCACACGGAATGGGGGCTGAAGCTTTCTTT CAHGMGAEAFF
TRBD1 TRBJ2-2 TRBV5-6 . TGTGCCAGCAGCCCGGACAGGGGGCGCCTGTTATCCGGGGAGCTGTTTTTT CASSPDRGRLLSGELFF
TRBD1 TRBJ2-5 TRBV10-1 . TGCGCCAGCAGTGATGTAGAGGGACAGAGAAAAGAGACCCAGTACTTC CASSDVEGQRKETQYF
. TRBJ1-6 TRBV30 . TGTGCCTGGAGTTCGGAAGGGGGCTATAATTCACCCCTCCACTTT CAWSSEGGYNSPLHF
. TRBJ1-2 TRBV28 . TGTGCCAGCAGTATCACCGGGACGGACTATGGCTACACCTTC CASSITGTDYGYTF
. TRBJ2-5 TRBV7-6 . TGTGCCAGCAGCCCCGGGGACGGGCCGGGAGAGACCCAGTACTTC CASSPGDGPGETQYF
. TRBJ2-5 TRBV10-1 . TGCGCCAGCCGATACGGCAAATCGATCCAAGAGACCCAGTACTTC CASRYGKSIQETQYF
. TRBJ2-1 TRBV27 . TGTGCCAGCAGTTTATTAGGGGGAGGGCCGGCAAATGAGCAGTTCTTC CASSLLGGGPANEQFF
. TRBJ2-3 TRBV27 . TGTGCCAGCAGTCCTACTGACAGCGGAGGTAATACGCAGTATTTT CASSPTDSGGNTQYF
. TRBJ2-4 TRBV7-2 . TGTGCCAGCAGCTTAAACTTGGTAGCCAAAAACATTCAGTACTTC CASSLNLVAKNIQYF
TRBD1 TRBJ1-2 TRBV5-6 . TGTGCCAGCAGTTTACCGGGACAGGCTTTTAACTATGGCTACACCTTC CASSLPGQAFNYGYTF
. TRBJ1-5 TRBV30 . TGTGCCTGGAGTGTATCGCCTTCATCAACGCAGCCCCAGCATTTT CAWSVSPSSTQPQHF
. TRBJ2-1 TRBV27 once TGTGCCAGCAGTTCCAAGACATACAATGAGCAGTTCTTC CASSSKTYNEQFF